The T cell receptor beta chain under discussion was sequenced for a study of blood T cell repertoires in COVID-19. For the study at large: Sites across the United States, Italy and Spain contributed samples from acute and convalescent COVID-19. T cells, B-cell-depleted T cells, or PBMCs supplied cDNA or gDNA.

The CDR3 has 13 amino acids. Germline assignment: CDR1 MNHEY and CDR2 SVGAGI. Germline trimming cut 1 base from V and 8 bases from J; bases unmatched to any gene: 4. As processed by the authors: Amplification with reference gene primers provided the estimates of nucleated cell counts. Clones were sequenced by immunoSEQ multiplex PCR, and TCRdb holds only the in-frame ones, with some missing. The DNA gave D and trimming, while V, J and clone size come from that table. The sample yields tens of thousands of clones, approximately 90% seen once. The J gene is TRBJ1-1, the V gene TRBV6-5, with 7 bases aligning to TRBD1. The sequenced sample consisted of peripheral blood. The sequence was collected from a human donor in a cohort sampled during active COVID-19. CDR3 in amino acids: CASSYWQGGEAFF. The DNA for the CDR3 is TGTGCCAGCAGTTACTGGCAGGGGGGAGAAGCTTTCTTT.